What follows is one TCR beta chain and its context. Sequencing used immunoSEQ multiplex PCR; TCRdb keeps in-frame clones, though not all of them. The sample includes nearly 55,000 clones, about 89% seen only once; the top ten take about 1.4%. This entry comes from a study of OX40 agonist ivuxolimab in advanced cancers. There are 12 residues in the CDR3. V was cut by 3 bases and J by 7 bases, with 12 bases left in between. CDR1 is GTSNPN, CDR2 SVGIG, per germline (reference sequence). The gene calls are TRBV30 and TRBJ2-5; D is ambiguous. The source was CD4+ or CD8+ T cells sorted from blood, collected in a trial of the OX40 agonist ivuxolimab. The clonotype originates from an adult with an advanced solid tumor such as melanoma, head and neck, liver or kidney cancer. CDR3 DNA: TGTGCCTGGAGACCCGAAGGCTTGACCCAGTACTTC. Amino acids: CAWRPEGLTQYF.